The T cell receptor (beta chain) described here comes from a study of T cells in Graves' hyperthyroidism and ophthalmopathy. Study at large: Sampling of peripheral blood happened at initial diagnosis, prior to any treatment.

Uncontrolled infection, other autoimmune disease, pregnancy or lactation barred patients from enrollment. Using RNA transcripts as the source, TCR beta CDR3 regions were amplified. HTBI primers drove first-round RT-PCR of the TCR CDR3. TCRdb analysed the multiplex PCR reads with MiXCR anew, one entry per CDR3 protein. Among roughly 400,000 distinct CDR3 sequences, 25% were seen once, and the ten largest hold around 79%. Study results and limitations: Ophthalmopathy was identified by the model a median about 6.8 months ahead of onset. Most thyroid-expanded clonotypes above 0.001 were also found in blood.

This clonotype was detected once. The antigen is unknown. The sequenced material came from blood. The clonotype comes from a man over 45 with Graves' hyperthyroidism.

CDR3 amino acids: CASSGVFGETQYF. DNA for the CDR3: TGCGCCAGCAGTGGTGTGTTTGGAGAGACCCAGTACTTC. The chain recombines TRBV10-1 with TRBJ2-5; D gene ambiguous. Per germline, CDR1 WNHNN and CDR2 SYGVQD (reference sequence). The CDR3 has 13 amino acids. The V end was cut by 4 bases, the J end by 4 bases, with 10 bases between.